This T cell receptor beta chain was identified during a study of CD8 T cells in ankylosing spondylitis. This clonotype was seen only a few times. This CDR3 comprises 15 residues. The ends were cut back, 2 bases at V and 2 bases at J, with 10 bases in the middle. Germline CDR1 is MDHEN and CDR2 is SYDVKM. Generation of TCR beta libraries employed quantitative 5'-RACE incorporating molecular barcodes. In TCRdb, the 5' RACE reads were re-called with MiXCR into one record per CDR3 protein. The table records about 150,000 distinct CDR3 sequences, roughly 30% of them present only once. The TCR originated in a male donor with ankylosing spondylitis. Sequenced sample: synovial fluid, either unsorted or a sorted T cell fraction (not recorded which). The J gene is TRBJ1-5, the V gene TRBV28; possible D gene TRBD1, 5 bases. The CDR3, as DNA: TGTGCCAGCAGTTTAGGTTCGGGGGGCAATCAGCCCCAGCATTTT. Translation gives CASSLGSGGNQPQHF.